These 9 T cell receptor beta chains were sequenced from one sample in a study of liver allograft versus peripheral blood T cells. In the study overall: Peripheral blood of the recipients supplied T cell receptor repertoires that were compared with those in transplanted livers.

MiXCR, run by TCRdb on the reads, gives a single entry per CDR3 protein. This table holds 13,000 or so distinct CDR3 sequences, under 20% found once. The receptors derive from a human patient who had a liver transplant. A share of the T cells may be of graft donor origin.

This chain links TRBV30 with TRBJ2-7, with 8 bases identical to TRBD2. V shed 2 bases, J shed 6 bases, and the junction held 15 bases outside the gene matches. Germline loops: CDR1 GTSNPN, CDR2 SVGIG (reference sequence). This CDR3 contains 16 residues. CDR3 sequence: CAWSFRFSGVSGEQYF. The DNA for the CDR3 is TGTGCCTGGAGTTTTAGGTTTAGCGGGGTGAGTGGCGAGCAGTACTTC.

This clonotype was seen just once. A read error may be the cause here, since a much bigger clone is one base away. The V call is TRBV6-5, the J call TRBJ1-1; the D is unclear. With 4 bases removed from V and 1 base from J, the gap between germline ends came to 7 bases. Germline lookup yields CDR1 MNHEY and CDR2 SVGAGI. This CDR3 comprises 13 residues. The CDR3 sequence: CASSSNGNTEAFF. CDR3 coding DNA: TGTGCCAGCAGTTCCAACGGGAACACTGAAGCTTTCTTT.

This clonotype qualifies as medium-sized. This chain joins TRBV5-6 and TRBJ1-1; a weak D match, TRBD1 (5 bases). Looked up from germline, CDR1 is SGHDT and CDR2 is YYEEEE. This CDR3 has 15 amino acids. Trimming left V 0 bases short and J 3 bases short, with 12 bases between. CDR3 residues: CASSLARAPDTEAFF. CDR3 DNA: TGTGCCAGCAGCTTGGCCAGGGCCCCGGACACTGAAGCTTTCTTT.

This clonotype was counted between two and nine times. The gene calls are TRBV12-3 or TRBV12-4 and TRBJ2-7; a weak D match, TRBD1 (6 bases). Trimming shortened V by 0 bases and J by 3 bases, and 6 bases separated the two germline ends. CDR3 length: 13 amino acids. CDR3 loop: CASSLAGGYEQYF. Here the CDR3 DNA reads TGTGCCAGCAGTTTAGCAGGGGGCTACGAGCAGTACTTC.

This clonotype was counted many times. The J gene is TRBJ1-5, the V gene TRBV18, with no clear D. The V and J ends lost 6 bases and 10 bases respectively, with 19 bases between them. There are 14 residues in the CDR3. Germline CDR1 and CDR2: KGHSH and LQKENI. The CDR3 loop reads CASSFDPAWEPQHF. DNA of the CDR3: TGTGCCAGCTCCTTCGACCCCGCTTGGGAACCCCAGCATTTT.

This clonotype has a count of ten or more. The chain carries TRBV28 and TRBJ1-1, with 7 bases aligning to TRBD1. The junction had 2 bases not matched to a gene; V was cut back by 2 bases and J by 5 bases. Germline CDR1 MDHEN, CDR2 SYDVKM. CDR3 length: 13 amino acids. This CDR3 reads CASSLPGGTEAFF. DNA of the CDR3: TGTGCCAGCAGTTTACCAGGGGGAACTGAAGCTTTCTTT.

V is TRBV19 and J is TRBJ1-6, with D possibly being TRBD1 (6 bases). The CDR3 has 15 residues. Germline V gene lookup returns CDR1 LNHDA and CDR2 SQIVND (reference sequence). Between the trimmed V and J ends, which lost 3 bases and 8 bases, there was a span of 14 bases. The CDR3 sequence is CASSIGTPGYSPLHF. The CDR3 DNA sequence: TGTGCCAGTAGTATTGGGACACCGGGGTATTCACCCCTCCACTTT.

The chain joins TRBV20-1 to TRBJ1-2, with D possibly matching TRBD1 (6 bases). The CDR3 is 15 amino acids. Trimming took 1 base from V and 4 from J, leaving 16 bases between them. CDR1 DFQATT and CDR2 SNEGSKA come from the germline V gene (reference sequence). The CDR3 nucleotides are TGCAGTGCTAGAGCCCAGGCCCAGGGGAGCTATGGCTACACCTTC. Encoded protein: CSARAQAQGSYGYTF.

The chain recombines TRBV30 with TRBJ2-7; TRBD2 agrees at 13 bases. After removal of 3 bases from V and 6 bases from J, the junction contained 8 bases not matched to a gene. CDR1 is GTSNPN, CDR2 SVGIG, per germline (reference sequence). This CDR3 is built from 15 residues. The CDR3 reads CAWSQGLAGASEQYF. The CDR3 DNA reads as TGTGCCTGGAGCCAAGGACTAGCGGGAGCCTCCGAGCAGTACTTC.